Given below is one TCR beta chain in context. The antigen is not known. The data belong to a study of CD8 T cells in ankylosing spondylitis. Findings of the study overall: Apparently characteristic of ankylosing spondylitis blood was a TCR beta motif (fewer than 10 highly homologous variants). Some motif variants were previously reported in reactive arthritis synovial fluid and blood.

Via MiXCR, TCRdb re-called the 5' RACE reads, giving one row per CDR3 protein. This table has a few hundred thousand distinct CDR3 sequences, approximately 20% appearing once. The CDR3 has 14 residues. CDR1 SQVTM and CDR2 ANQGSEA come from the germline V gene. Trimming took off 3 bases at V and 0 bases at J, with 8 bases between the two ends. The TCR was taken from a male donor with ankylosing spondylitis. The V call is TRBV29-1, the J call TRBJ1-4; D is perhaps TRBD1 (5 bases). Sequences were obtained from blood, either unsorted or a sorted T cell fraction (not recorded which). The CDR3 DNA reads TGCAGCGTTGATACAGGAGCAACTAATGAAAAACTGTTTTTT. Residues: CSVDTGATNEKLFF. The variable domain in full, with the rest retrieved from reference TRBV29-1 and TRBJ1-4, is SAVISQKPSRDICQRGTSLTIQCQVDSQVTMMFWYRQQPGQSLTLIATANQGSEATYESGFVIDKFPISRPNLTFSTLTVSNMSPEDSSIYLCSVDTGATNEKLFFGSGTQLSVL.